Detailed here is one T cell receptor beta chain. These data originate in a study of cytomegalovirus exposure and HLA in healthy donors. PCR employed 60 Vbeta and 13 Jbeta primers. Sequenced by immunoSEQ multiplex PCR; TCRdb stores in-frame clones only, minus some. The sample lists 150,000 to 200,000 clones, around 77% occurring once. This TCR derives from a man in his sixties in good health and CMV-seronegative. The sample consisted of PBMCs.

CDR3 nucleotides: TGCAGCGTTGAGGAGGGGTCCTACAATGAGCAGTTCTTC. Residues: CSVEEGSYNEQFF. This chain joins TRBV29-1 and TRBJ2-1, with a weak D call TRBD2 (6 bases). With 3 bases removed from V and 1 base from J, the gap between germline ends came to 7 bases. CDR3 size: 13 residues. Germline values: CDR1 SQVTM, CDR2 ANQGSEA.